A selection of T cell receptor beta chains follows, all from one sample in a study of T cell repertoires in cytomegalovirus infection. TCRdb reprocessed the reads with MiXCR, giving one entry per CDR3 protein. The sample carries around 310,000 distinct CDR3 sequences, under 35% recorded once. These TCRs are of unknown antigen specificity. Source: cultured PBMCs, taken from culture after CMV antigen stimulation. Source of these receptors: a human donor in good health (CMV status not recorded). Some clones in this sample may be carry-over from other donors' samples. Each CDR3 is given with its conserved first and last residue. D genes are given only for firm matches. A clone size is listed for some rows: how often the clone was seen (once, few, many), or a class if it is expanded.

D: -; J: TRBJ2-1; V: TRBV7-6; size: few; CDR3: CASSLDVGNEQFF; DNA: TGTGCCAGCAGCTTGGACGTGGGAAATGAGCAGTTCTTC
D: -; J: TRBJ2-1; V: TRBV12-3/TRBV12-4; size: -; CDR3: CASGSPPHYNEQFF; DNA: TGTGCCAGCGGGAGTCCTCCCCACTACAATGAGCAGTTCTTC
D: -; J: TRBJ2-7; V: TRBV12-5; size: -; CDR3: CASGLGDEQYF; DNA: TGTGCTAGTGGTTTGGGTGACGAGCAGTACTTC
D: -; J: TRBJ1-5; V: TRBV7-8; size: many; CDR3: CASSLGGELGQPQHF; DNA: TGTGCCAGCAGCTTAGGGGGGGAGCTGGGTCAGCCCCAGCATTTT
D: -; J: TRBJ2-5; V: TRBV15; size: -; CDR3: CATSRAGGETQYF; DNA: TGTGCCACCAGCAGAGCTGGGGGAGAGACCCAGTACTTC
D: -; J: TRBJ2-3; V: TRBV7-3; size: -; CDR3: CASSAGWETDTQYF; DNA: TGTGCCAGCAGCGCTGGATGGGAGACAGATACGCAGTATTTT
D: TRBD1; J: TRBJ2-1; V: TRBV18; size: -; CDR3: CASSPPYRGATYNEQFF; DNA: TGTGCCAGCTCACCACCATACAGGGGGGCGACCTACAATGAGCAGTTCTTC
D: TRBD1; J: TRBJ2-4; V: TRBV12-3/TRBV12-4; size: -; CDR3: CASRGDRHIQYF; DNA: TGTGCCAGCAGGGGGGACAGGCACATTCAGTACTTC
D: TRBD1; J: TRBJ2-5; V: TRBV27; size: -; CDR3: CASSRRGQGGETQYF; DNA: TGTGCCAGCAGTAGAAGGGGACAGGGAGGAGAGACCCAGTACTTC
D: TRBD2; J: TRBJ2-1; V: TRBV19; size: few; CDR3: CASSGTSYNEQFF; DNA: TGTGCCAGTAGCGGGACTAGTTACAATGAGCAGTTCTTC
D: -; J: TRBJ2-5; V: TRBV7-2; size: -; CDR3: CASSLGPQILETQYF; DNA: TGTGCCAGCAGCTTGGGGCCTCAGATTTTAGAGACCCAGTACTTC
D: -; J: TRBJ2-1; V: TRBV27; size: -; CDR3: CASRGPNEQFF; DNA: TGTGCCAGCAGGGGGCCCAATGAGCAGTTCTTC
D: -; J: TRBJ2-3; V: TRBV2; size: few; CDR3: CASSERMGVSDTQYF; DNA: TGTGCCAGCAGTGAAAGGATGGGGGTATCGGATACGCAGTATTTT
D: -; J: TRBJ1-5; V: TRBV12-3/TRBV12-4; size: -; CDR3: CASSSYRVYSNQPQHF; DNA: TGTGCCAGCAGTTCCTACAGGGTCTATAGCAATCAGCCCCAGCATTTT
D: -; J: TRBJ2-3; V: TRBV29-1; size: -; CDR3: CSVDRADTQYF; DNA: TGCAGCGTTGATAGGGCAGATACGCAGTATTTT
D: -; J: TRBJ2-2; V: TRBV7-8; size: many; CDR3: CASSLATLAGELFF; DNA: TGTGCCAGCAGCTTAGCGACTCTGGCCGGGGAGCTGTTTTTT
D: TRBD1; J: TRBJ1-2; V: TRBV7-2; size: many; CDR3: CASRPRTGVYGYTF; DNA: TGTGCCAGCAGACCCCGGACAGGGGTTTATGGCTACACCTTC
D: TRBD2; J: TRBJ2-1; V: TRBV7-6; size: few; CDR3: CASSLEGRGAAYNEQFF; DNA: TGTGCCAGCAGCTTAGAAGGGCGGGGGGCGGCCTACAATGAGCAGTTCTTC
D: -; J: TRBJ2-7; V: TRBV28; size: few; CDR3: CASRSPGDPHGSYEQYF; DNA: TGTGCCAGCAGGTCCCCCGGAGACCCTCACGGCTCCTACGAGCAGTACTTC
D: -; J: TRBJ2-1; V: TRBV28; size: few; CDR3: CASSSPSKVVQFF; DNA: TGTGCCAGCAGTTCTCCTAGCAAAGTGGTGCAGTTCTTC
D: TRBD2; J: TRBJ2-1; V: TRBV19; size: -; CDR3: CASSTRLAGSSYNEQFF; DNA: TGTGCCAGTAGTACCAGACTAGCGGGGAGCTCCTACAATGAGCAGTTCTTC
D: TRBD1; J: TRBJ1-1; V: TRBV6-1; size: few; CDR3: CASRSNRGTEAFF; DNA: TGTGCCAGCAGAAGCAACAGGGGGACTGAAGCTTTCTTT
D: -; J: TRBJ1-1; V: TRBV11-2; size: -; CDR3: CASSRSWGTEAFF; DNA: TGTGCCAGCAGCCGGTCCTGGGGCACTGAAGCTTTCTTT
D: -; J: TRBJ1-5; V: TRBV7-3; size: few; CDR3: CASSFRQLNQPQHF; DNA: TGTGCCAGCAGCTTTCGGCAGCTCAATCAGCCCCAGCATTTT
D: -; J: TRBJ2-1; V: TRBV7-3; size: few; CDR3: CASSFKLF; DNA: TGTGCCAGCAGCTTCAAACTCTTC
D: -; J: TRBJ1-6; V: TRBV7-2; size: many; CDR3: CASSTPPAGTSSPLHF; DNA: TGTGCCAGCAGCACCCCCCCGGCAGGGACAAGTTCACCCCTCCACTTT
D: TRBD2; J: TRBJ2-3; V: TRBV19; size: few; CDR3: CASSKRTSGLTDTQYF; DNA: TGTGCCAGTAGTAAACGGACTAGCGGGTTGACAGATACGCAGTATTTT
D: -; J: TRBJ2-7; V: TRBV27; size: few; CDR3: CASSFFRGRRDPNEQYF; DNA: TGTGCCAGCAGTTTCTTCAGGGGAAGACGGGACCCGAACGAGCAGTACTTC
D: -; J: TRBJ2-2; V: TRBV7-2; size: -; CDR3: CASSLVAPATGELFF; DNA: TGTGCCAGCAGCTTAGTGGCGCCTGCGACCGGGGAGCTGTTTTTT
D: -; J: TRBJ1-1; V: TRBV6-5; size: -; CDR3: CASRATMNTEAFF; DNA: TGTGCCAGCAGAGCCACTATGAACACTGAAGCTTTCTTT
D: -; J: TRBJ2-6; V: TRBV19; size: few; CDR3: CASSVGLSGANVLTF; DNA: TGTGCCAGTAGTGTCGGACTTTCTGGGGCCAACGTCCTGACTTTC
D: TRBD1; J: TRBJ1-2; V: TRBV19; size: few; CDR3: CASSRVEPIRGRSYGYTF; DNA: TGTGCCAGTAGTAGGGTGGAACCCATCAGGGGGCGAAGCTATGGCTACACCTTC
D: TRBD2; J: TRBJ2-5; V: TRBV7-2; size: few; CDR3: CASSQGGLAGGGGGTQYF; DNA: TGTGCCAGCAGCCAGGGAGGACTAGCGGGTGGGGGGGGGGGGACCCAGTACTTC
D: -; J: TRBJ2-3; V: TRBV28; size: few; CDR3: CATTNRENTDTQYF; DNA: TGTGCCACGACTAATCGGGAGAACACAGATACGCAGTATTTT
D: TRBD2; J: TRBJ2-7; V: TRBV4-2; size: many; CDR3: CASSQRLGEGRIYEQYF; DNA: TGTGCCAGCAGCCAAAGATTGGGGGAGGGGAGGATCTACGAGCAGTACTTC
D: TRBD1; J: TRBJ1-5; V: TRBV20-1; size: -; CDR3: CSARPRGGTVNQPQHF; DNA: TGCAGTGCTAGACCAAGGGGAGGGACAGTGAATCAGCCCCAGCATTTT
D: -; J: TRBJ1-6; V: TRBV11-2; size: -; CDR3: CATARDIPSPLHF; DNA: TGTGCCACCGCCAGGGACATACCTTCACCCCTCCACTTT
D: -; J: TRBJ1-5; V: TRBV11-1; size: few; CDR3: CASSLEAENQPQHF; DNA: TGTGCCAGCAGCCTAGAGGCTGAAAATCAGCCCCAGCATTTT
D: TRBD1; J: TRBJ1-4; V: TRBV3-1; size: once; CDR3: CASSHDDRGELFF; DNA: TGTGCCAGCAGCCATGACGACAGGGGGGAACTGTTTTTT
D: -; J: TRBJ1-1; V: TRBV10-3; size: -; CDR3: CAIRKRQDTMNTEAFF; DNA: TGTGCCATCAGGAAGAGACAGGACACCATGAACACTGAAGCTTTCTTT
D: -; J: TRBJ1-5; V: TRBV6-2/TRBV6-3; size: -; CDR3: CASSTSDYSNQPQHF; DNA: TGTGCCAGCAGTACCTCAGACTATAGCAATCAGCCCCAGCATTTT
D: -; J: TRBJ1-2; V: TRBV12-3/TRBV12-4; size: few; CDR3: CASSWATPNYGYTF; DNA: TGTGCCAGCAGTTGGGCCACTCCTAACTATGGCTACACCTTC
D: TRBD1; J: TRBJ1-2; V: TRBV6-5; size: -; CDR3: CATRDRNYGYTF; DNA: TGTGCCACGCGGGACAGGAACTATGGCTACACCTTC
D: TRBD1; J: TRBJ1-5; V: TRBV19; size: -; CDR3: CASSPRQGFNQPQHF; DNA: TGTGCCAGTAGTCCACGACAGGGGTTCAATCAGCCCCAGCATTTT
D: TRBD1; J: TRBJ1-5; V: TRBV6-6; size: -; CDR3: CASSYRQGSGNQPQHF; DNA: TGTGCCAGCAGTTACAGACAGGGGTCCGGAAATCAGCCCCAGCATTTT
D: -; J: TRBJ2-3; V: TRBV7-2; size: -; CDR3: CASSLRDGYTDTQYF; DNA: TGTGCCAGCAGCCTCCGGGACGGCTACACAGATACGCAGTATTTT
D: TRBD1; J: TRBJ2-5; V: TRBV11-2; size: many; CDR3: CASSPSSRDRETQYF; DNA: TGTGCCAGCAGCCCGAGCTCCCGGGACAGAGAGACCCAGTACTTC
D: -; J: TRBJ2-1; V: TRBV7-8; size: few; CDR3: CASSLVAAGEQFF; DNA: TGTGCCAGCAGCTTAGTTGCGGCGGGTGAGCAGTTCTTC
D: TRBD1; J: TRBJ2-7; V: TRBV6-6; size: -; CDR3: CASSYSAFSRTGVHEQYF; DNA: TGTGCCAGCAGTTACTCTGCGTTCTCCAGGACAGGGGTGCACGAGCAGTACTTC
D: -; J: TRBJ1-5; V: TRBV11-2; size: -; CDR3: CASSLGGPGQPQHF; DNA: TGTGCCAGCAGCTTAGGGGGGCCAGGTCAGCCCCAGCATTTT